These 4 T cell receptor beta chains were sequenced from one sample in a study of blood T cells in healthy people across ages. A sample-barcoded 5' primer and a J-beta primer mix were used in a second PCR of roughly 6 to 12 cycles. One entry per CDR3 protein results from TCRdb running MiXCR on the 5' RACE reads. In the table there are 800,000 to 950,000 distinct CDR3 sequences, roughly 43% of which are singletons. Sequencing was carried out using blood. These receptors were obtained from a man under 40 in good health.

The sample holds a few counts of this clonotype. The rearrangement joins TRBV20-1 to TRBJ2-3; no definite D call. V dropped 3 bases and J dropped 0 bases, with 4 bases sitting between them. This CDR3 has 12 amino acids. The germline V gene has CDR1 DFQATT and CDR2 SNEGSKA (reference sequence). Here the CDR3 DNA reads TGCAGTGCTAGGCAGAGCACAGATACGCAGTATTTT. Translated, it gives CSARQSTDTQYF.

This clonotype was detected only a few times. The CDR3 sequence is CASTPPGKGSSEQFF. The DNA of the CDR3 is TGTGCCAGCACCCCCCCGGGAAAAGGGAGTAGTGAGCAGTTCTTC. The chain joins TRBV6-6 to TRBJ2-1; tentative D call: TRBD2 (5 bases). CDR1 and CDR2 (germline): MNHNY, SVGAGI (reference sequence). Trimming stripped 7 bases from V and 9 bases from J, with 22 bases between. The CDR3 loop spans 15 amino acids.

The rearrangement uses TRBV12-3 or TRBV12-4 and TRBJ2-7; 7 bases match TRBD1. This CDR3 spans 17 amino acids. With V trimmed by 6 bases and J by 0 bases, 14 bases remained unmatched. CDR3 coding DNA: TGTGCCAGCAGCCTAGCTTATAGGGGGCCGGGCTCCTACGAGCAGTACTTC. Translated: CASSLAYRGPGSYEQYF.

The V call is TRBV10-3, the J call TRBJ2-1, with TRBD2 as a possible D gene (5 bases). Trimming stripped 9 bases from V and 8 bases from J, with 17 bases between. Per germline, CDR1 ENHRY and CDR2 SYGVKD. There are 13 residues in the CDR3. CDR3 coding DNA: TGTGCCATAGGCAGCCGGGATGAGGATGAGCAGTTCTTC. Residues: CAIGSRDEDEQFF.